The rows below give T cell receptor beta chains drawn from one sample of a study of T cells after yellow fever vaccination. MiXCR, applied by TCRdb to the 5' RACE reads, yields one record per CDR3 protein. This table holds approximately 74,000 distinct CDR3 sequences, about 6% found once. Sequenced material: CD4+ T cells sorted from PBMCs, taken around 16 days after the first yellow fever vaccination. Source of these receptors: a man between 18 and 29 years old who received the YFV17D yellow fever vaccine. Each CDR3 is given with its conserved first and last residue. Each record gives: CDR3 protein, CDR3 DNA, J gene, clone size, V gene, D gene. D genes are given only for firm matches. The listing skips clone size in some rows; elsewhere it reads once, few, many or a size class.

CDR3 protein: CASSLRDREAANYGYTF
CDR3 DNA: TGTGCCAGCAGCCTTCGGGACAGGGAAGCGGCTAACTATGGCTACACCTTC
J gene: TRBJ1-2
clone size: many
V gene: TRBV7-8
D gene: TRBD1

CDR3 protein: CASSLEGSSGAETQYF
CDR3 DNA: TGCGCCAGCAGCTTGGAAGGCTCTAGCGGGGCAGAGACCCAGTACTTC
J gene: TRBJ2-5
clone size: many
V gene: TRBV5-1
D gene: TRBD2

CDR3 protein: CASVGGLPPYKETQYF
CDR3 DNA: TGCGCCAGCGTCGGGGGGCTCCCCCCCTACAAAGAGACCCAGTACTTC
J gene: TRBJ2-5
clone size: many
V gene: TRBV10-1
D gene: NA

CDR3 protein: CASSLPLRVRDTDTQYF
CDR3 DNA: TGTGCCAGCAGCTTGCCCCTCAGGGTCCGAGATACAGATACGCAGTATTTT
J gene: TRBJ2-3
clone size: many
V gene: TRBV7-2
D gene: NA

CDR3 protein: CATRRRGSSYNSPLHF
CDR3 DNA: TGTGCCACCAGGAGGAGGGGAAGCTCCTATAATTCACCCCTCCACTTT
J gene: TRBJ1-6
clone size: NA
V gene: TRBV15
D gene: NA

CDR3 protein: CASPAGELGTQYF
CDR3 DNA: TGTGCCAGCCCGGCGGGGGAGCTGGGGACGCAGTATTTT
J gene: TRBJ2-3
clone size: many
V gene: TRBV2
D gene: TRBD2

CDR3 protein: CASSLVSLGRFLTGPGGGYTF
CDR3 DNA: TGTGCCAGCAGCTTGGTTTCGTTGGGCAGATTTTTGACAGGGCCTGGGGGTGGCTACACCTTC
J gene: TRBJ1-2
clone size: many
V gene: TRBV7-2
D gene: TRBD1

CDR3 protein: CASSGQGPYSNQPQHF
CDR3 DNA: TGTGCCAGCAGCGGGCAGGGCCCCTATAGCAATCAGCCCCAGCATTTT
J gene: TRBJ1-5
clone size: many
V gene: TRBV21-1
D gene: NA

CDR3 protein: CASTVGLAPETQYF
CDR3 DNA: TGTGCCAGCACCGTCGGACTAGCCCCAGAGACCCAGTACTTC
J gene: TRBJ2-5
clone size: many
V gene: TRBV5-5
D gene: TRBD2

CDR3 protein: CSARGGGDTQYF
CDR3 DNA: TGCAGTGCTCGGGGGGGAGGAGATACGCAGTATTTT
J gene: TRBJ2-3
clone size: many
V gene: TRBV20-1
D gene: TRBD2

CDR3 protein: CASSPAGTLDGELFF
CDR3 DNA: TGTGCCAGCAGCCCCGCCGGGACTCTGGACGGGGAGCTGTTTTTT
J gene: TRBJ2-2
clone size: many
V gene: TRBV5-4
D gene: NA

CDR3 protein: CASSQDPGISSYNEQFF
CDR3 DNA: TGTGCCAGCAGCCAAGATCCAGGGATCTCATCCTACAATGAGCAGTTCTTC
J gene: TRBJ2-1
clone size: many
V gene: TRBV4-2
D gene: NA

CDR3 protein: CSASERGYSSYNEQFF
CDR3 DNA: TGCAGTGCTAGCGAACGGGGGTATAGCTCCTACAATGAGCAGTTCTTC
J gene: TRBJ2-1
clone size: many
V gene: TRBV20-1
D gene: NA

CDR3 protein: CATSSSSPLRWGQGVLRDGYTF
CDR3 DNA: TGTGCCACCAGCAGCTCCTCTCCTCTACGTTGGGGACAGGGGGTTCTTCGTGATGGCTACACCTTC
J gene: TRBJ1-2
clone size: many
V gene: TRBV15
D gene: TRBD1

CDR3 protein: CASSAYRDGGNTIYF
CDR3 DNA: TGTGCCAGCAGTGCATACAGGGACGGCGGAAACACCATATATTTT
J gene: TRBJ1-3
clone size: many
V gene: TRBV3-1
D gene: NA

CDR3 protein: CATSDSSGAGEQYF
CDR3 DNA: TGTGCCACCAGTGATTCATCGGGGGCGGGCGAGCAGTACTTC
J gene: TRBJ2-7
clone size: many
V gene: TRBV24-1
D gene: NA